The T cell receptor (beta chain) described here comes from a study of graft-versus-host responses after intestinal transplantation. Sequenced by immunoSEQ multiplex PCR; TCRdb stores in-frame clones only, minus some. The data show some 23,000 clones, with about four fifths seen just once and just over 0.9% held by the top ten. CDR3 length: 12 amino acids. The germline CDR1 and CDR2 sequences are MNHNS and SASEGT. V lost 6 bases and J 6 bases, leaving 8 bases between the germline ends. On this clone: What it binds is not known.

The sequenced sample was unstimulated CD8+ T cells sorted from spleen or lymph node cells, obtained before transplant. This sequence joins TRBV6-1 and TRBJ2-2; D might be TRBD1 (5 bases). The receptor was derived from a human donor who was the organ donor for an intestinal transplant. The CDR3 here is CASRLQAGELFF. CDR3 nucleotides: TGTGCCAGCAGACTACAGGCCGGGGAGCTGTTTTTT.